One sample yielded the 25 T cell receptor beta chains listed below, sequenced in a study of cytomegalovirus exposure and HLA in healthy donors. The PCR ran on 60 Vbeta and 13 Jbeta primers. TCRdb's copy holds only in-frame clones and misses some; the assay was immunoSEQ multiplex PCR. This listing includes around 150,000 clones. Material for sequencing was PBMCs. The receptors were gathered from a woman between 55 and 75 years old in good health and CMV-seronegative.

CDR3 amino acids: CASSLARGEETQYF. The CDR3 region has the DNA TGTGCCAGCAGCTTGGCACGGGGGGAAGAGACCCAGTACTTC. The V gene is TRBV5-5, the J gene TRBJ2-5; 7 nucleotides align to TRBD2. The CDR3 covers 14 residues. V shed 0 bases and J 3 bases; nucleotides not matched to a gene: 2. Germline-derived CDR1 and CDR2 are SGHKS and YYEKEE (reference sequence). The whole variable domain, remainder taken from reference TRBV5-5 and TRBJ2-5, is DAGVTQSPTHLIKTRGQQVTLRCSPISGHKSVSWYQQVLGQGPQFIFQYYEKEERGRGNFPDRFSARQFPNYSSELNVNALLLGDSALYLCASSLARGEETQYFGPGTRLLVL.

The chain has TRBV5-4 and TRBJ2-6; TRBD1 aligns across 9 bases. In germline, CDR1 is SGHNT, CDR2 YYREEE (reference sequence). Unmatched junction bases numbered 9, after V lost 5 bases and J lost 0 bases. The CDR3 consists of 18 residues. The CDR3, as DNA: TGTGCCAGCAGTCCCGGGACAGGGAGGGGCTCTGGGGCCAACGTCCTGACTTTC. It encodes CASSPGTGRGSGANVLTF.

The chain employs TRBV7-9 and TRBJ1-1, with a possible D match to TRBD1 (6 bases). This CDR3 contains 16 residues. In germline, CDR1 is SEHNR, CDR2 FQNEAQ (reference sequence). V was pared by 5 bases and J by 8 bases, with 24 bases between. CDR3 loop: CASSVQGRVMSAEAFF. DNA of the CDR3: TGTGCCAGCAGCGTACAGGGAAGGGTGATGAGTGCCGAAGCTTTCTTT.

This chain links TRBV10-3 with TRBJ2-7, with D possibly being TRBD2 (5 bases). Per the germline V gene, CDR1 is ENHRY and CDR2 is SYGVKD. CDR3 size: 13 residues. With 2 bases removed from V and 3 bases from J, the gap between germline ends came to 8 bases. The CDR3 sequence is CAISEIRGYEQYF. For the CDR3, the DNA is TGTGCCATCAGTGAGATCCGGGGCTACGAGCAGTACTTC.

The chain couples TRBV10-3 to TRBJ2-7; TRBD1 agrees at 7 bases. The germline gives CDR1 ENHRY, CDR2 SYGVKD. The junction had 11 bases not matched to a gene; V was cut back by 6 bases and J by 0 bases. The CDR3 is made up of 16 amino acids. The DNA of the CDR3 is TGTGCCATCAGAAACGTAGACAGGGTACCCTCCTACGAGCAGTACTTC. It codes for CAIRNVDRVPSYEQYF.

The chain couples TRBV4-3 to TRBJ2-7; TRBD2 is a possible D gene (8 bases). CDR1 and CDR2 (germline): LGHNA, YSLEER. V shed 3 bases and J shed 2 bases, with 20 bases lying between them. CDR3 length: 17 residues. Written as DNA, the CDR3 is TGCGCCAGCAGCCAGAGGGGGCTAGCGGGTGAAGCCTACGAGCAGTACTTC. It encodes CASSQRGLAGEAYEQYF.

The V and J genes are TRBV7-2 and TRBJ2-7; 7 bases align to TRBD2. The ends lost 0 bases at V and 3 bases at J; junction bases unmatched: 11. Germline CDR1 and CDR2: SGHTA and FQGNSA. There are 17 residues in the CDR3. CDR3 in DNA: TGTGCCAGCAGCTTAGCCCTTGGACTAGTGGTTGACTACGAGCAGTACTTC. It codes for CASSLALGLVVDYEQYF.

This chain uses TRBV18 with TRBJ1-1; 7 bases fit TRBD1. The CDR3 has 14 amino acids. CDR1 and CDR2 from the germline V gene are KGHSH and LQKENI. Trimming took 1 base from V and 3 from J; bases not matched to a gene: 2. CDR3 sequence: CASSPLTGDTEAFF. CDR3 DNA: TGTGCCAGCTCACCACTAACAGGGGACACTGAAGCTTTCTTT.

The chain couples TRBV5-1 to TRBJ2-2; TRBD2 matches at 7 bases. Losses at the gene ends were 2 bases for V and 4 bases for J; bases not matched to a gene: 8. Looked up from germline, CDR1 is SGHRS and CDR2 is YFSETQ. The CDR3 length is 16 residues. In nucleotides, the CDR3 is TGCGCCAGCAGCTTAGGTCCTAGCGGTGTCACCGGGGAGCTGTTTTTT. It is translated as CASSLGPSGVTGELFF.

The chain employs TRBV15 and TRBJ1-3; no definite D call. V dropped 0 bases and J dropped 9 bases, with 9 bases sitting between them. There are 13 residues in the CDR3. The V gene's germline CDR1 is LNHNV and CDR2 YYDKDF (reference sequence). For the CDR3, the DNA is TGTGCCACCAGCAGAGATGGGAGGACCACCATATATTTT. Translating gives CATSRDGRTTIYF.

The J gene is TRBJ2-3, the V gene TRBV19; the D gene is possibly TRBD2 (6 bases). V gave up 5 bases and J gave up 2 bases, with 11 bases separating them. This CDR3 is 14 amino acids long. Germline values: CDR1 LNHDA, CDR2 SQIVND (reference sequence). The CDR3 DNA reads TGTGCCAGTAGTCCTCAGGGACTCACAGATACGCAGTATTTT. It is translated as CASSPQGLTDTQYF.

This sequence joins TRBV4-2 and TRBJ1-1; TRBD1 matches 9 bases. V gave up 1 base and J gave up 4 bases; unmatched junction bases: 4. Germline CDR1 is LGHNA and CDR2 is YNFKEQ. The CDR3 is 15 residues long. CDR3 sequence reads: CASSQGDRVGTEAFF. CDR3 in DNA: TGTGCCAGCAGCCAAGGGGACAGGGTCGGCACTGAAGCTTTCTTT.

The CDR3 reads CASSPNTEAFF. In DNA, the CDR3 is TGTGCCAGCTCCCCTAACACTGAAGCTTTCTTT. The chain couples TRBV18 to TRBJ1-1; D not certain. V lost 6 bases and J lost 2, with 4 bases in between. The germline V gene has CDR1 KGHSH and CDR2 LQKENI. The CDR3 covers 11 residues.

Concerning this clone: The identical CDR3 is also encoded by other nucleotide sequences in the sample. The chain joins TRBV7-3 to TRBJ2-7, with D possibly matching TRBD1 (5 bases). This CDR3 has 14 amino acids. Germline CDR1 SGHTA, CDR2 FQGTGA. Trimming left V 2 bases short and J 3 bases short, with 11 bases between. The CDR3 reads CASSLGQGNYEQYF. The CDR3 nucleotides read TGTGCCAGCAGCTTAGGGCAGGGAAACTACGAGCAGTACTTC. Filled out from reference TRBV7-3 and TRBJ2-7, the complete variable domain reads GAGVSQTPSNKVTEKGKYVELRCDPISGHTALYWYRQSLGQGPEFLIYFQGTGAADDSGLPNDRFFAVRPEGSVSTLKIQRTERGDSAVYLCASSLGQGNYEQYFGPGTRLTVT.

The genes are TRBV13 and TRBJ2-7; 7 bases fit TRBD1. Per the germline V gene, CDR1 is PRHDT and CDR2 is FYEKMQ (reference sequence). The CDR3 has 16 residues. Trimming took 2 bases from V and 0 from J; bases not matched to a gene: 7. The DNA for the CDR3 is TGTGCCAGCAGCTTAAGGGGGACAGATCCCTCCTACGAGCAGTACTTC. It is translated as CASSLRGTDPSYEQYF.

This chain links TRBV5-1 with TRBJ2-1; TRBD2 matches 8 bases. The CDR3 extends over 14 amino acids. Germline V gives CDR1 SGHRS, CDR2 YFSETQ. V lost 1 base to trimming and J lost 10 bases; unmatched junction nucleotides: 7. CDR3 DNA: TGCGCCAGCAGCTTGCCGGGACTAGTCGGAGAGCAGTTCTTC. It specifies CASSLPGLVGEQFF.

J is TRBJ1-5 and V is TRBV2; 11 nucleotides match TRBD1. This CDR3 has 17 residues. The junction had 10 bases not matched to a gene; V was cut back by 6 bases and J by 3 bases. The germline gives CDR1 SNHLY, CDR2 FYNNEI. The CDR3 DNA follows: TGTGCCAGCAGAGGACAGGGGGCCCACCCATTCAATCAGCCCCAGCATTTT. As protein: CASRGQGAHPFNQPQHF.

This chain connects TRBV7-9 to TRBJ1-5; a possible D gene is TRBD1 (5 bases). Per the germline V gene, CDR1 is SEHNR and CDR2 is FQNEAQ (reference sequence). The V end lost 6 bases, the J end lost 4 bases, and 13 bases lay between the germline ends. The CDR3 sequence is 14 residues long. CDR3 in DNA: TGTGCCAGCAGTCATGGGGGGGGTAATCAGCCCCAGCATTTT. Protein: CASSHGGGNQPQHF. The full variable domain, in which reference TRBV7-9 and TRBJ1-5 provide the parts outside the CDR3, is DTGVSQNPRHKITKRGQNVTFRCDPISEHNRLYWYRQTLGQGPEFLTYFQNEAQLEKSRLLSDRFSAERPKGSFSTLEIQRTEQGDSAMYLCASSHGGGNQPQHFGDGTRLSIL.

V gene TRBV18 combines with J gene TRBJ1-6, with a tentative D call TRBD1 (5 bases). There are 14 residues in the CDR3. Germline CDR1 reads KGHSH; CDR2 reads LQKENI. The V end was cut by 3 bases, the J end by 10 bases, with 13 bases between. CDR3 sequence reads: CASSPLDINSPLHF. DNA of the CDR3: TGTGCCAGCTCACCCTTGGACATCAACTCACCCCTCCACTTT.

The rearrangement uses TRBV7-8 and TRBJ2-7, with a possible D match to TRBD2 (6 bases). From germline, CDR1 is SGHVS and CDR2 FQNEAQ. V dropped 5 bases and J dropped 3 bases, with 23 bases sitting between them. This CDR3 is 17 amino acids long. CDR3 in amino acids: CASSRRRGTLAFYEQYF. The CDR3 DNA reads as TGTGCCAGCAGCAGACGGCGCGGGACCTTAGCATTCTACGAGCAGTACTTC.

The J gene is TRBJ1-1, the V gene TRBV7-8; D not certain. CDR3 length: 14 amino acids. Germline CDR1 reads SGHVS; CDR2 reads FQNEAQ. Trimming removed 2 bases from V and 1 base from J, with 8 bases in between. The CDR3 region has the DNA TGTGCCAGCAGCTTATTAGTCACGAACACTGAAGCTTTCTTT. It is translated as CASSLLVTNTEAFF. The variable domain in full, completed from reference TRBV7-8 and TRBJ1-1, reads GAGVSQSPRYKVAKRGQDVALRCDPISGHVSLFWYQQALGQGPEFLTYFQNEAQLDKSGLPSDRFFAERPEGSVSTLKIQRTQQEDSAVYLCASSLLVTNTEAFFGQGTRLTVV.

The CDR3 sequence: CASSLQGRGSGNTIYF. The DNA for the CDR3 is TGCGCCAGCAGCTTGCAGGGCAGGGGGTCTGGAAACACCATATATTTT. The chain links TRBV5-1 to TRBJ1-3; 7 bases fit TRBD1. Germline V gives CDR1 SGHRS, CDR2 YFSETQ. CDR3 length: 16 amino acids. Losses at the gene ends were 1 base for V and 1 base for J; bases not matched to a gene: 5.

This chain joins TRBV11-2 and TRBJ2-5; TRBD1 matches at 7 bases. The J call is uncertain, as TRBJ2-7 better fits the DNA end. This CDR3 region has 14 residues. Germline CDR1 is SGHAT and CDR2 is FQNNGV. The CDR3 sequence is CASTNRGSSYEQYF. DNA of the CDR3: TGTGCCAGTACCAACAGGGGTAGTTCCTACGAGCAGTACTTC.

The chain recombines TRBV7-8 with TRBJ2-1; TRBD2 matches at 16 bases. Germline CDR1 and CDR2: SGHVS and FQNEAQ. The CDR3 has 18 residues. V dropped 6 bases and J dropped 0; count of bases not matched to a gene: 5. CDR3 DNA: TGTGCCAGCAGGCCGGGACTAGCGGGGGGGATCTCCTACAATGAGCAGTTCTTC. This sequence encodes CASRPGLAGGISYNEQFF. The full variable domain, with the rest looked up from reference TRBV7-8 and TRBJ2-1, is GAGVSQSPRYKVAKRGQDVALRCDPISGHVSLFWYQQALGQGPEFLTYFQNEAQLDKSGLPSDRFFAERPEGSVSTLKIQRTQQEDSAVYLCASRPGLAGGISYNEQFFGPGTRLTVL.

The chain employs TRBV5-1 and TRBJ1-2, with no clear D. V lost 0 bases and J lost 8, with 23 bases in between. This CDR3 region has 17 residues. CDR1 and CDR2 from the germline V gene are SGHRS and YFSETQ. The DNA for the CDR3 is TGCGCCAGCAGCTTGGGCCGGGGAGGGTTGAATATCGGCGGCTACACCTTC. Its translation is CASSLGRGGLNIGGYTF.